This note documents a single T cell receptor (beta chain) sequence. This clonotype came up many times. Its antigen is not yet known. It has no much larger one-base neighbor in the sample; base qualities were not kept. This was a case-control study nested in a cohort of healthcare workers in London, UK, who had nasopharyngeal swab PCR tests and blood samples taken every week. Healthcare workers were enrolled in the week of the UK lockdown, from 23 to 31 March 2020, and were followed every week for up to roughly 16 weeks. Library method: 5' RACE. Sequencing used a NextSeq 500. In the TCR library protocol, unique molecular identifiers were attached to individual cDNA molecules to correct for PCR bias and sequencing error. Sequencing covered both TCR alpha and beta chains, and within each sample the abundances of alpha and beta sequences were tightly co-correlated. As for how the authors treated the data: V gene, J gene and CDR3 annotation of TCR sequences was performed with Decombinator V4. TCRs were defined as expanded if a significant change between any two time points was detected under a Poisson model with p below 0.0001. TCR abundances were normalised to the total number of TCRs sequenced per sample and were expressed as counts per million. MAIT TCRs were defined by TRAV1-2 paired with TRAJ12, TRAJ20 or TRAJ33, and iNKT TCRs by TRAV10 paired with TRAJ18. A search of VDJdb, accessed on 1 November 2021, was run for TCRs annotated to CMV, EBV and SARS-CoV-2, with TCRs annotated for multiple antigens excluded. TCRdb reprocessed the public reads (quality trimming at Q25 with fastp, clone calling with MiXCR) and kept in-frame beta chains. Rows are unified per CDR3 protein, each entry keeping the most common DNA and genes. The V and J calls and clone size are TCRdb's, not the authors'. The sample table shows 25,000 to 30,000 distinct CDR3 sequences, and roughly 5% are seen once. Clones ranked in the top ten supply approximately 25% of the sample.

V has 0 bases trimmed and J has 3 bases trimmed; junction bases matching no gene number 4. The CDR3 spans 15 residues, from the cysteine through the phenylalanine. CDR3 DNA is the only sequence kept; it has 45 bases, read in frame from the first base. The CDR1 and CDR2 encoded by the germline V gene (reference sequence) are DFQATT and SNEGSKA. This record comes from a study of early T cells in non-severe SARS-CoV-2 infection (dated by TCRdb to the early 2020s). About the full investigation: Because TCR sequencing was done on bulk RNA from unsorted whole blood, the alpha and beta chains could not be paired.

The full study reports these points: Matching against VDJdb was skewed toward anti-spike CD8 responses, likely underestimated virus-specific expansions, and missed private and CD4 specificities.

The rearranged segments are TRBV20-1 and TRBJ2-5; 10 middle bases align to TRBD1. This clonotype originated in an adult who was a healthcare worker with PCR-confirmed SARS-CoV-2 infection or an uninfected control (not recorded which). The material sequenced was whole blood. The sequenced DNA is TGCAGTGCTAGAGATCTGACAGGGGGCAAAGAGACCCAGTACTTC. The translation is CSARDLTGGKETQYF.